These 18 T cell receptor beta chains were sequenced from one sample in a study of Graves' ophthalmopathy and Graves' hyperthyroidism. Beta-chain TCR CDR3 regions were amplified from RNA transcripts. An initial RT-PCR round employing HTBI primers preceded a second-round multiplex PCR. TCRdb recomputed calls from the multiplex PCR reads with MiXCR, one row per CDR3 protein. The sample shows 210,000 or so distinct CDR3 sequences, about 32% of them seen only once. Sequenced sample: peripheral blood. The receptors shown here come from a man aged 50 to 59 with Graves' ophthalmopathy.

The table lists this clonotype with many counts. The chain has TRBV28 and TRBJ1-2, with D unclear. The length of the CDR3 is 13 residues. The germline CDR1 and CDR2 sequences are MDHEN and SYDVKM. V dropped 6 bases and J dropped 8 bases, with 16 bases sitting between them. CDR3 sequence (DNA): TGTGCCAGCAGAAGAGAGGGTAATCGGGGCTACACCTTC. This translates into CASRREGNRGYTF.

This clonotype was counted at least ten times. The chain is built from TRBV28 and TRBJ2-7, with 7 bases aligning to TRBD1. Per germline, CDR1 MDHEN and CDR2 SYDVKM. The CDR3 length is 13 residues. V trimming: 6 bases; J trimming: 6 bases; junction bases outside the gene matches: 8. In nucleotides, the CDR3 is TGTGCCAGCAGCCTGACAGGGATAGTCGAGCAGTACTTC. Its translation is CASSLTGIVEQYF. Supplemented by reference TRBV28 and TRBJ2-7, the full variable domain reads DVKVTQSSRYLVKRTGEKVFLECVQDMDHENMFWYRQDPGLGLRLIYFSYDVKMKEKGDIPEGYSVSREKKERFSLILESASTNQTSMYLCASSLTGIVEQYFGPGTRLTVT.

The chain has TRBV12-3 or TRBV12-4 and TRBJ1-3; the D is unclear. The CDR3 contains 14 residues. The ends were cut back, 5 bases at V and 0 bases at J, with 8 bases in the middle. This chain's CDR3 is CASSRANSGNTIYF. The CDR3 DNA is TGTGCCAGCAGTCGGGCGAACTCTGGAAACACCATATATTTT.

This clonotype was counted many times. The V and J genes are TRBV27 and TRBJ1-1; 9 nucleotides match TRBD1. Germline V CDR1 and CDR2: MNHEY, SMNVEV (reference sequence). Trimming cost V 6 bases and J 5 bases; bases outside gene matches: 13. The CDR3 extends over 16 amino acids. CDR3 DNA: TGTGCCAGCAGCCATTTACCGGGACAGGGCTGGACTGAAGCTTTCTTT. Its protein is CASSHLPGQGWTEAFF.

The chain recombines TRBV6-1 with TRBJ2-5; 11 positions match TRBD2. The J segment lost 4 bases and the V segment lost 7 bases, leaving 11 bases of the junction unmatched. This CDR3 comprises 16 residues. The germline gives CDR1 MNHNS, CDR2 SASEGT. The CDR3 loop is CASTRLAGNIRETQYF. In nucleotides, the CDR3 is TGTGCCAGCACCAGACTAGCGGGAAATATCCGAGAGACCCAGTACTTC.

There are many counts of this clonotype. The gene calls are TRBV7-2 and TRBJ1-6; D might be TRBD1 (6 bases). CDR3 length: 13 amino acids. With 6 bases removed from V and 11 bases from J, the gap between germline ends came to 14 bases. Germline V gene lookup returns CDR1 SGHTA and CDR2 FQGNSA. CDR3 in amino acids: CASSQGQKTPLHF. For the CDR3, the DNA is TGTGCCAGCAGTCAAGGACAGAAGACACCCCTCCACTTT.

This clonotype was observed at least ten times. The V call is TRBV19, the J call TRBJ1-5; 10 nucleotides match TRBD1. This CDR3 region has 15 residues. CDR1 LNHDA and CDR2 SQIVND come from the germline V gene (reference sequence). Unmatched junction bases numbered 8, after V lost 5 bases and J lost 7 bases. CDR3 sequence reads: CASSLLGQGSQPQHF. The CDR3 DNA follows: TGTGCCAGTAGTCTATTGGGACAGGGGAGCCAGCCCCAGCATTTT. Together with reference TRBV19 and TRBJ1-5, the CDR3 gives the full variable domain: DGGITQSPKYLFRKEGQNVTLSCEQNLNHDAMYWYRQDPGQGLRLIYYSQIVNDFQKGDIAEGYSVSREKKESFPLTVTSAQKNPTAFYLCASSLLGQGSQPQHFGDGTRLSIL.

This clonotype has ten or more counts. CDR3 in amino acids: CASSLGGIETQYF. The DNA for the CDR3 is TGTGCCAGCAGCTTAGGGGGAATAGAGACCCAGTACTTC. The rearrangement uses TRBV11-2 and TRBJ2-5; D not resolved. Trimming shortened V by 1 base and J by 4 bases, and 7 bases separated the two germline ends. The germline gives CDR1 SGHAT, CDR2 FQNNGV. The CDR3 length is 13 residues.

The table lists this clonotype with a few counts. J is TRBJ1-1 and V is TRBV6-1; D is unclear. The CDR3 has 9 residues. The V end lost 7 bases, the J end lost 12 bases, and 9 bases lay between the germline ends. CDR1 is MNHNS, CDR2 SASEGT, per germline. CDR3 amino acids: CASTESPFF. The DNA of the CDR3 is TGTGCCAGCACGGAATCTCCTTTCTTT.

The table lists this clonotype with many counts. The J gene is TRBJ1-1, the V gene TRBV6-1; perhaps TRBD1 as D (5 bases). V was cut by 6 bases and J by 5 bases, with 16 bases left in between. CDR1 and CDR2 from the germline V gene are MNHNS and SASEGT. The CDR3 consists of 14 residues. CDR3 amino acids: CASRKGPRTTEAFF. The DNA of the CDR3 is TGTGCCAGCAGGAAAGGTCCCCGGACAACTGAAGCTTTCTTT.

The CDR3 coding sequence is TGTGCCAGCAGTCTCCGGACAGATAATTCACCCCTCCACTTT. Protein: CASSLRTDNSPLHF. The rearrangement uses TRBV6-1 and TRBJ1-6, with D perhaps matching TRBD1 (6 bases). The germline V gene has CDR1 MNHNS and CDR2 SASEGT. This CDR3 has 14 residues. V dropped 5 bases and J dropped 5 bases, with 10 bases sitting between them.

This clonotype was detected ten times or more. The rearrangement uses TRBV12-3 or TRBV12-4 and TRBJ2-2, with no clear D. The CDR3 consists of 14 residues. Trimming removed 9 bases at V and 4 bases at J, with 15 bases between. CDR3 nucleotides: TGTGCCAGTTCGTCTTGGCAGACCACCGGGGAGCTGTTTTTT. Amino acid sequence: CASSSWQTTGELFF.

This clonotype was seen many times. The chain uses TRBV29-1 and TRBJ2-2; TRBD2 matches 8 bases. Per germline, CDR1 SQVTM and CDR2 ANQGSEA. The CDR3 has 12 residues. The CDR3 DNA sequence: TGCGCGACCGGGACTAGTGCCGGGGAGCTGTTTTTT. This encodes CATGTSAGELFF.

This clonotype has a count of ten or more. V is TRBV12-3 or TRBV12-4 and J is TRBJ2-4; possibly TRBD1 for D (7 bases). The CDR3 covers 16 residues. Trimming took 3 bases from V and 1 from J, leaving 13 bases between them. CDR3 region: CASSLEGAIAKNIQYF. DNA for the CDR3: TGTGCCAGCAGTTTGGAGGGGGCAATCGCCAAAAACATTCAGTACTTC.

The rearrangement uses TRBV6-2 or TRBV6-3 and TRBJ2-5, with D unclear. Trimming removed 6 bases from V and 5 bases from J, with 13 bases in between. The V gene's germline CDR1 is MNHEY and CDR2 SVGEGT. The length of the CDR3 is 13 residues. CDR3 region: CASRGPRVETQYF. In nucleotides, the CDR3 is TGTGCCAGCAGAGGACCACGTGTCGAGACCCAGTACTTC.

This clonotype was found many times. V usage is TRBV29-1 and J usage is TRBJ2-7, with TRBD2 matching over 8 bases. Germline-derived CDR1 and CDR2 are SQVTM and ANQGSEA. CDR3 length: 14 amino acids. V was pared by 7 bases and J by 0 bases, with 8 bases of the junction left unmatched. The DNA for the CDR3 is TGCAGCGCCGGACTAGCCACGAGCTCCTACGAGCAGTACTTC. Its protein product is CSAGLATSSYEQYF.

The table lists this clonotype with many counts. The V and J genes are TRBV6-5 and TRBJ2-7; D may be TRBD1 (6 bases). CDR1 and CDR2 from the germline V gene are MNHEY and SVGAGI. This CDR3 is 14 amino acids long. V gave up 2 bases and J gave up 2 bases, with 10 bases separating them. The CDR3 DNA reads TGTGCCAGCAGTTACGGGAACAGGGCCTACGAGCAGTACTTC. Translation: CASSYGNRAYEQYF.

This clonotype was seen many times. The chain couples TRBV6-2 or TRBV6-3 to TRBJ2-1; D not certain. Germline V gene data show CDR1 as MNHEY and CDR2 as SVGEGT. Trimming shortened V by 2 bases and J by 8 bases, and 16 bases separated the two germline ends. This CDR3 is 15 amino acids long. CDR3 amino acids: CASSYGSGVGDEQFF. The CDR3 DNA follows: TGTGCCAGCAGTTACGGTTCGGGTGTGGGCGATGAGCAGTTCTTC.